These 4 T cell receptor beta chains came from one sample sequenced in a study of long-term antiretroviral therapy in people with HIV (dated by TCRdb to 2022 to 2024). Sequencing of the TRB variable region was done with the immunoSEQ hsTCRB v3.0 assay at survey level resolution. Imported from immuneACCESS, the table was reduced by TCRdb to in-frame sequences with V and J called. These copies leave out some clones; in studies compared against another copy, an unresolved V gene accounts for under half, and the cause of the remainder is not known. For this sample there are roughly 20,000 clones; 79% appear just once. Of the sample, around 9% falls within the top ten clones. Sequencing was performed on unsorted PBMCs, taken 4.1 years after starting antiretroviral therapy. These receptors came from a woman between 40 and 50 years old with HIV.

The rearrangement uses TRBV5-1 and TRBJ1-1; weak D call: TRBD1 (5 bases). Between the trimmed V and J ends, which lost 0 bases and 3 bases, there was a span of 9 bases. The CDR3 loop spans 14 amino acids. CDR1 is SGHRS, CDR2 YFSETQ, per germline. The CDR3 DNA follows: TGCGCCAGCAGCTTGGCAGGGAAGGACACTGAAGCTTTCTTT. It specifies CASSLAGKDTEAFF.

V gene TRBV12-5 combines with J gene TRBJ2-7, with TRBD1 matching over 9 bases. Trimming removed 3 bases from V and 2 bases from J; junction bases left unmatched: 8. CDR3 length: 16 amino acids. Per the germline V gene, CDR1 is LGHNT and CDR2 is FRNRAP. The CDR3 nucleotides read TGTGCTAGTGGTTTTTTCCCCGGGACAGGGACCTACGAGCAGTACTTC. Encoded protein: CASGFFPGTGTYEQYF.

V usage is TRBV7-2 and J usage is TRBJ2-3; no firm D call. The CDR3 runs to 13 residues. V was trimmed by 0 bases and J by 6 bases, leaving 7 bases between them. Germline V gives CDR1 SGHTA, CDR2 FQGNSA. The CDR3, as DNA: TGTGCCAGCAGCTTAGCGTTGAGGGATACGCAGTATTTT. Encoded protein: CASSLALRDTQYF.

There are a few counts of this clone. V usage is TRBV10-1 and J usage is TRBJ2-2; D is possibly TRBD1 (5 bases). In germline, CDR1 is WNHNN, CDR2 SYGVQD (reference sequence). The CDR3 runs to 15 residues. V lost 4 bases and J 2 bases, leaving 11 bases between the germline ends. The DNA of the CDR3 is TGCGCCAGCAGTGTAGCCAGGGATAACACCGGGGAGCTGTTTTTT. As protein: CASSVARDNTGELFF.